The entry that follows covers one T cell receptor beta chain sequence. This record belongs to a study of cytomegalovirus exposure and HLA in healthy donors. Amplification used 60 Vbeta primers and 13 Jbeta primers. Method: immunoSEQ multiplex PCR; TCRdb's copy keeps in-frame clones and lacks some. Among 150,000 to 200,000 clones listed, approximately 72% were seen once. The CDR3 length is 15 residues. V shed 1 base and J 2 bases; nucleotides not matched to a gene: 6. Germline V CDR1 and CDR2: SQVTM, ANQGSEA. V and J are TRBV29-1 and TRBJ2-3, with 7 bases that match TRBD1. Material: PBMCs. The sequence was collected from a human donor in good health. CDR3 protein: CSVEAQGPNTDTQYF. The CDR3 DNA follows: TGCAGCGTTGAAGCACAGGGGCCAAACACAGATACGCAGTATTTT.